Shown below are 26 T cell receptor beta chains from a single sample sequenced in a study of cytomegalovirus exposure and HLA in healthy donors. 60 Vbeta and 13 Jbeta primers were used in PCR. Sequencing was performed with immunoSEQ multiplex PCR; in TCRdb, only in-frame clones are kept and a portion is missing. This sample has 150,000 to 200,000 clones, with roughly four fifths found just once. The sample taken for sequencing was PBMCs. These receptors came from a man aged 18 to 29 in good health and CMV-seronegative.

V gene TRBV2 combines with J gene TRBJ1-1; TRBD1 agrees at 7 bases. Germline V lookup: CDR1 SNHLY, CDR2 FYNNEI. With V trimmed by 7 bases and J by 0 bases, 5 bases remained unmatched. There are 14 residues in the CDR3. This CDR3 is CASTRDSVNTEAFF. The CDR3 region has the DNA TGTGCCAGCACCAGGGACAGCGTGAACACTGAAGCTTTCTTT.

This clone was counted once. The junction does not match germline at one end; this may be a read error. This chain connects TRBV7-9 to TRBJ2-1, with TRBD1 matching 10 bases. Germline-derived CDR1 and CDR2 are SEHNR and FQNEAQ (reference sequence). The CDR3 extends over 14 amino acids. The CDR3 protein is CSSSLSFRGTGEFF. Written as DNA, the CDR3 is TGTTCCAGCAGCTTAAGTTTTAGGGGGACAGGGGAGTTCTTC. Combining the CDR3 with reference TRBV7-9 and TRBJ2-1 gives the whole variable domain DTGVSQNPRHKITKRGQNVTFRCDPISEHNRLYWYRQTLGQGPEFLTYFQNEAQLEKSRLLSDRFSAERPKGSFSTLEIQRTEQGDSAMYLCSSSLSFRGTGEFFGPGTRLTVL.

A few counts support this clone. The rearrangement joins TRBV6-1 to TRBJ1-1, with D unclear. The germline V gene encodes CDR1 MNHNS and CDR2 SASEGT. The CDR3 sequence is 15 residues long. Trimming shortened V by 6 bases and J by 5 bases, and 19 bases separated the two germline ends. The CDR3 is CASSPRRGIKTEAFF. CDR3 DNA: TGTGCCAGCAGCCCAAGGCGGGGAATTAAGACTGAAGCTTTCTTT.

This chain joins TRBV7-8 and TRBJ1-2; D is perhaps TRBD1 (5 bases). Between the trimmed V and J ends, which lost 6 bases and 6 bases, there was a span of 14 bases. The CDR3 is made up of 13 amino acids. Germline loops: CDR1 SGHVS, CDR2 FQNEAQ. CDR3 sequence (DNA): TGTGCCAGCAGTTCCGGGGGGGGTCATGGCTACACCTTC. Amino acid sequence: CASSSGGGHGYTF.

The V call is TRBV28, the J call TRBJ1-1; D gene unclear. The germline gives CDR1 MDHEN, CDR2 SYDVKM. The CDR3 sequence is 14 residues long. The germline V and J ends were trimmed by 5 bases and 3 bases, with 13 bases remaining between them. The CDR3 sequence: CASSRQAQYTEAFF. The CDR3 coding sequence is TGTGCCAGCAGTAGGCAGGCACAGTACACTGAAGCTTTCTTT.

The J gene is TRBJ1-3, the V gene TRBV6-6, with a weak D call TRBD1 (6 bases). CDR1 is MNHNY, CDR2 SVGAGI, per germline (reference sequence). Trimming cost V 8 bases and J 10 bases, with 24 bases left between them. This CDR3 comprises 15 residues. CDR3 coding DNA: TGTGCCAGCTTCGAAACAGGGCTCTCCCCTGGGACCATATATTTT. Its translation is CASFETGLSPGTIYF.

The chain links TRBV28 to TRBJ1-6; 9 bases line up with TRBD1. Trimming cost V 7 bases and J 3 bases; bases outside gene matches: 1. Per germline, CDR1 MDHEN and CDR2 SYDVKM. This CDR3 spans 14 amino acids. The CDR3 bases are TGTGCCAGCAAGACAGGGGGCTATAATTCACCCCTCCACTTT. Its translation is CASKTGGYNSPLHF.

This clone was counted between two and nine times. This chain joins TRBV4-2 and TRBJ2-5; TRBD2 matches 7 bases. There are 15 residues in the CDR3. Germline V CDR1 and CDR2: LGHNA, YNFKEQ. V lost 0 bases to trimming and J lost 5 bases; unmatched junction nucleotides: 6. The CDR3 nucleotides are TGTGCCAGCAGCCAAGAAACGGGGGGAGCTGAGACCCAGTACTTC. Its protein product is CASSQETGGAETQYF.

V and J are TRBV28 and TRBJ1-5, with 7 bases matching TRBD1. Germline V lookup: CDR1 MDHEN, CDR2 SYDVKM. V lost 5 bases, J lost 5 bases, and 12 bases stayed unmatched. The CDR3 consists of 16 residues. Here the CDR3 reads CASSAYQGVGHQPQHF. Written as DNA, the CDR3 is TGTGCCAGCAGTGCCTACCAGGGGGTTGGGCATCAGCCCCAGCATTTT.

The chain has TRBV5-1 and TRBJ2-1, with a possible D match to TRBD2 (5 bases). With 1 base removed from V and 8 bases from J, the gap between germline ends came to 13 bases. CDR1 and CDR2 (germline): SGHRS, YFSETQ. The CDR3 totals 14 residues. CDR3 in amino acids: CASSLSGPEDEQFF. The CDR3 region has the DNA TGCGCCAGCAGCTTGAGTGGGCCGGAGGATGAGCAGTTCTTC.

The J gene is TRBJ2-2, the V gene TRBV5-1; D unresolved. This CDR3 contains 15 residues. CDR1 and CDR2 from the germline V gene are SGHRS and YFSETQ. V gave up 0 bases and J gave up 4 bases, with 10 bases separating them. The CDR3 bases are TGCGCCAGCAGCTTGGATCGATCCGGCACCGGGGAGCTGTTTTTT. It codes for CASSLDRSGTGELFF.

The chain joins TRBV30 to TRBJ1-2; D remains unclear. CDR3 length equals 12 residues. V dropped 0 bases and J dropped 7 bases, with 9 bases sitting between them. The germline V gene has CDR1 GTSNPN and CDR2 SVGIG (reference sequence). The CDR3 DNA follows: TGTGCCTGGAGTGTACGAGCGGGTGGCTACACCTTC. Translation: CAWSVRAGGYTF. The entire variable domain, with the rest obtained from reference TRBV30 and TRBJ1-2, is as follows: SQTIHQWPATLVQPVGSPLSLECTVEGTSNPNLYWYRQAAGRGLQLLFYSVGIGQISSEVPQNLSASRPQDRQFILSSKKLLLSDSGFYLCAWSVRAGGYTFGSGTRLTVV.

This clone was seen a handful of times. The V call is TRBV29-1, the J call TRBJ1-4, with 9 bases matching TRBD1. Germline V CDR1 and CDR2: SQVTM, ANQGSEA. CDR3 length: 14 residues. V dropped 3 bases and J dropped 8; count of bases not matched to a gene: 7. CDR3 loop: CSVEGTGSAEKLFF. CDR3 nucleotide sequence: TGCAGCGTTGAGGGGACAGGGTCGGCCGAAAAACTGTTTTTT. Together with reference TRBV29-1 and TRBJ1-4, the CDR3 gives the full variable domain: SAVISQKPSRDICQRGTSLTIQCQVDSQVTMMFWYRQQPGQSLTLIATANQGSEATYESGFVIDKFPISRPNLTFSTLTVSNMSPEDSSIYLCSVEGTGSAEKLFFGSGTQLSVL.

This chain uses TRBV30 with TRBJ1-2; 8 bases align to TRBD1. In germline, CDR1 is GTSNPN, CDR2 SVGIG (reference sequence). This CDR3 has 13 amino acids. With 2 bases clipped from V and 6 bases from J, the junction kept 5 bases outside the gene matches. The CDR3 spells CAWSNAGGHGYTF. CDR3 in DNA: TGTGCCTGGAGTAACGCAGGGGGCCATGGCTACACCTTC.

V usage is TRBV14 and J usage is TRBJ2-3, with D maybe TRBD2 (6 bases). This CDR3 contains 14 residues. V lost 3 bases and J lost 1, with 8 bases in between. Germline CDR1 reads SGHDN; CDR2 reads FVKESK. The DNA for the CDR3 is TGTGCCAGCAGCCACCGACTAGGCACAGATACGCAGTATTTT. It specifies CASSHRLGTDTQYF. Looking up the rest from reference TRBV14 and TRBJ2-3 gives the full variable domain: EAGVTQFPSHSVIEKGQTVTLRCDPISGHDNLYWYRRVMGKEIKFLLHFVKESKQDESGMPNNRFLAERTGGTYSTLKVQPAELEDSGVYFCASSHRLGTDTQYFGPGTRLTVL.

V and J are TRBV9 and TRBJ2-7, with D maybe TRBD1 (5 bases). The germline V and J ends were trimmed by 2 bases and 3 bases, with 12 bases remaining between them. The CDR3 runs 14 residues. Per germline, CDR1 SGDLS and CDR2 YYNGEE. The CDR3, as DNA: TGTGCCAGCAGCGTTAACACAGGATACTACGAGCAGTACTTC. Its translation: CASSVNTGYYEQYF.

The chain combines TRBV9 with TRBJ1-2; 7 bases match TRBD1. CDR1 is SGDLS, CDR2 YYNGEE, per germline. The CDR3 contains 14 residues. The J segment lost 6 bases and the V segment lost 4 bases, leaving 9 bases of the junction unmatched. CDR3 region: CASSPRDRDHGYTF. In DNA, the CDR3 is TGTGCCAGCAGCCCTCGCGACAGGGACCATGGCTACACCTTC.

This clone came up a few times. CDR3 sequence reads: CASSLAGKEQYF. The CDR3 nucleotides read TGTGCCAGCAGTTTGGCGGGGAAAGAGCAGTACTTC. V and J are TRBV27 and TRBJ2-5, with D maybe TRBD2 (6 bases). CDR3 length equals 12 residues. V was pared by 3 bases and J by 11 bases, with 13 bases between. In germline, CDR1 is MNHEY, CDR2 SMNVEV (reference sequence).

This rearrangement joins TRBV19 to TRBJ2-1, with TRBD1 matching 9 bases. Per the germline V gene, CDR1 is LNHDA and CDR2 is SQIVND (reference sequence). With 7 bases clipped from V and 7 bases from J, the junction kept 2 bases outside the gene matches. The CDR3 has 12 amino acids. The CDR3 reads CASIGQGNEQFF. CDR3 coding DNA: TGTGCCAGTATTGGACAGGGGAATGAGCAGTTCTTC.

In its sample, this clone was seen a few times. The chain couples TRBV2 to TRBJ1-4; perhaps TRBD1 as D (6 bases). Germline values: CDR1 SNHLY, CDR2 FYNNEI. Trimming removed 6 bases from V and 5 bases from J, with 13 bases in between. The CDR3 sequence is 14 residues long. The CDR3: CASSLQGPNEKLFF. CDR3 in DNA: TGTGCCAGCAGCTTACAGGGACCGAATGAAAAACTGTTTTTT.

This chain connects TRBV7-6 to TRBJ1-2, with D uncertain. With 5 bases removed from V and 6 bases from J, the gap between germline ends came to 10 bases. Germline lookup yields CDR1 SGHVS and CDR2 FNYEAQ. This CDR3 has 12 residues. The CDR3 nucleotides read TGTGCCAGCAGCGTTGGGAGGGATGGCTACACCTTC. It encodes CASSVGRDGYTF.

This clone was counted only a few times. The chain combines TRBV6-6 with TRBJ1-5; D is undetermined. The germline V and J ends were trimmed by 10 bases and 3 bases, with 19 bases remaining between them. CDR1 is MNHNY and CDR2 is SVGAGI in the germline V gene (reference sequence). This CDR3 comprises 15 residues. Written as DNA, the CDR3 is TGTGCCATTACTGATTTAGACTCCCCCAATCAGCCCCAGCATTTT. Protein product: CAITDLDSPNQPQHF.

This chain joins TRBV7-2 and TRBJ2-3; 13 bases are a match to TRBD2. V was pared by 5 bases and J by 1 base, with 6 bases of the junction left unmatched. The CDR3 is made up of 17 amino acids. From germline, CDR1 is SGHTA and CDR2 FQGNSA. The CDR3 sequence: CASSDRLAGGGTDTQYF. The CDR3, as DNA: TGTGCCAGCAGCGACCGACTAGCGGGGGGCGGCACAGATACGCAGTATTTT. Full variable domain (missing parts from reference TRBV7-2 and TRBJ2-3): GAGVSQSPSNKVTEKGKDVELRCDPISGHTALYWYRQSLGQGLEFLIYFQGNSAPDKSGLPSDRFSAERTGGSVSTLTIQRTQQEDSAVYLCASSDRLAGGGTDTQYFGPGTRLTVL.

This clone was observed a handful of times. The chain employs TRBV6-6 and TRBJ1-1; D remains unclear. The CDR3 contains 16 residues. From germline, CDR1 is MNHNY and CDR2 SVGAGI (reference sequence). V lost 0 bases and J lost 1, with 12 bases in between. The CDR3 spells CASSYSALLPNTEAFF. The DNA of the CDR3 is TGTGCCAGCAGTTACTCGGCACTACTGCCGAACACTGAAGCTTTCTTT.

The chain joins TRBV28 to TRBJ1-1; 7 bases agree with TRBD1. The CDR3 is 15 amino acids. Germline CDR1 reads MDHEN; CDR2 reads SYDVKM. The V and J ends lost 2 bases and 3 bases, in that order; junction bases with no gene match: 6. CDR3 residues: CASSLGTAFHTEAFF. CDR3 in DNA: TGTGCCAGCAGTTTAGGGACAGCATTTCACACTGAAGCTTTCTTT.

This chain links TRBV7-8 with TRBJ2-5; a possible D gene is TRBD2 (6 bases). The V gene lost 5 bases and the J gene lost 2 bases, with 18 bases spanning the gap. Germline CDR1 reads SGHVS; CDR2 reads FQNEAQ. This CDR3 is 16 amino acids long. The chain's CDR3 is CASSGVRLAQQETQYF. The CDR3 nucleotides read TGTGCCAGCAGCGGGGTTCGGCTAGCGCAGCAAGAGACCCAGTACTTC.